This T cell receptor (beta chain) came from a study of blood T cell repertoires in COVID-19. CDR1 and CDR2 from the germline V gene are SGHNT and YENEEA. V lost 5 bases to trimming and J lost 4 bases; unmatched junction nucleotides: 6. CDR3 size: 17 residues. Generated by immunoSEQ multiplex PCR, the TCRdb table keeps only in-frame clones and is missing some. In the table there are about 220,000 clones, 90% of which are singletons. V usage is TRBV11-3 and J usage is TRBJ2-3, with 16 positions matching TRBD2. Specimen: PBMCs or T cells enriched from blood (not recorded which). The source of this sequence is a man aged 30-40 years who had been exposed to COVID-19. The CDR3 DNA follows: TGTGCCAGCAGCCCGGGACTAGCGGGGGGGCTGGCAGATACGCAGTATTTT. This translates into CASSPGLAGGLADTQYF. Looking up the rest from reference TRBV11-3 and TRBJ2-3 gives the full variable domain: EAGVVQSPRYKIIEKKQPVAFWCNPISGHNTLYWYLQNLGQGPELLIRYENEEAVDDSQLPKDRFSAERLKGVDSTLKIQPAELGDSAVYLCASSPGLAGGLADTQYFGPGTRLTVL.